This T cell receptor beta chain was sequenced in a study of blood T cell repertoires in COVID-19 (TCRdb year 2020). Describing the broader study: Samples from collaborators originated in the United States, Italy and Spain and spanned both the acute and convalescent phases of COVID-19. The material from the prospective study consisted of cDNA or gDNA derived from T cells, B-cell-depleted T cells, or PBMCs. Deeply sampled blood TCRbeta repertoires from subjects exposed to, actively infected with, or recovered from COVID-19 were included in the dataset. HLA class I and class II types, where available, came from metadata supplied by the sample provider rather than from assay-based typing. Nearly every sample came with metadata listing a de-identified subject ID, COVID-19 status, age in years and sex. Samples came from the ongoing ImmuneRACE study (first 160 participants) plus 1,254 subjects from 6 global collaborators. The repertoires were made available in a free public database intended to serve as a resource for research on the immune response to SARS-CoV-2.

As to this clone: No cognate antigen has been identified for it. No per-base quality is available; no much larger clone lies one base away.

What the research found in general, with its limitations: The quantity of clinical and demographic metadata differed by source and by participant and was supplied without curation.

Collaborating institutions collected whole blood in K2EDTA tubes following their own protocols. For TCRbeta analysis, collaborators shipped samples as frozen whole blood, isolated PBMCs, or DNA extracted from either of those sample types. TCRbeta CDR3 regions were amplified from genomic DNA by means of the immunoSEQ Assay, a bias-controlled multiplex PCR. The paper's data handling went like this. Within the assay, amplification of reference gene primers was used to estimate how many nucleated cells each sample contained. Sequence reads were collapsed and filtered to measure the absolute abundance of every unique TCRbeta CDR3 rearrangement. Productive Simpson clonality was computed per sample as the square root of Simpson's diversity index over productive rearrangements. TCRdb limited this immuneACCESS table to in-frame rearrangements with V and J called. A share of clones is missing; checked studies link under half to unresolved V genes, and the rest is unexplained. V, J and clone size derive from that table, while D and trimming were established from the DNA sequence. Within this sample are around 30,000 clones, with approximately 85% of them counted one time only. 6.5% to 7.5% of the sample comes from the top ten.

Taken from cysteine to phenylalanine, the CDR3 has 16 residues. This entry keeps only the CDR3 DNA: 48 bases, framed from base 1. CDR1 KGHSH and CDR2 LQKENI are derived from the germline V gene. The junction shows trimming of 4 bases on V and 3 bases on J, plus 19 bases between the germline ends. Sequenced input: peripheral blood. This clonotype was obtained from a man in his 60s with active COVID-19. The rearranged chain carries TRBV18 and TRBJ2-7; TRBD2 is a possible D gene, resting on 5 matching bases. The CDR3 reads CASSLGKGGPLYEQYF. The bases read TGTGCCAGCTCACTGGGCAAAGGAGGACCCCTCTACGAGCAGTACTTC.